The entry below gives a single TCR beta chain sequence along with its context. The record originates from a study of blood T cell repertoires in COVID-19. Across the whole study: Acute and convalescent COVID-19 samples came from the United States, Italy and Spain.

Profiling relied on immunoSEQ multiplex PCR, and the TCRdb table lists in-frame clones only, not all of them. This table holds a few hundred thousand clones, 88% found once. What was sequenced was PBMCs or T cells enriched from blood (not recorded which). The TCR comes from a woman aged 30 to 39 who had been exposed to COVID-19.

As DNA, the CDR3 is TGTGCCAGCAGTACAACAGGGATCGAGCAGTACTTC. Its translation: CASSTTGIEQYF. This chain connects TRBV28 to TRBJ2-7, with a weak D call TRBD1 (6 bases). Trimming shortened V by 5 bases and J by 6 bases, and 11 bases separated the two germline ends. The CDR3 sequence is 12 residues long. The V gene's germline CDR1 is MDHEN and CDR2 SYDVKM.